This TCR beta chain was captured in a study of cytomegalovirus exposure and HLA in healthy donors. Across the whole study: There were 350 to 400 genotyped donors. Of these, roughly 82% fell in the genetic ancestry cluster associated with self-reported Caucasian donors.

This clone was observed a few times. CDR1 and CDR2 (germline): MDHEN, SYDVKM. V lost 3 bases and J 8 bases, leaving 19 bases between the germline ends. The CDR3 sequence is 15 residues long. The study ran its PCR with 60 Vbeta and 13 Jbeta primers. In the source study's methods: Later, tens of millions of unique TCR beta chains were counted in an analysis, and about 10 million of them were shared. Here immunoSEQ multiplex PCR was the method, and the copy in TCRdb shows in-frame clones only, minus some. For V, J and clone size, that table is used; D and trimming come from the DNA. The sample holds 100,000 to 150,000 clones, just under 75% seen once.

The sequence came from a middle-aged man in good health and CMV-seropositive. The genes are TRBV28 and TRBJ1-2, with D possibly being TRBD1 (6 bases). The specimen sequenced was PBMCs. The CDR3 sequence is CASSFRSAGARGYTF. The CDR3 nucleotides read TGTGCCAGCAGTTTTAGATCAGCGGGGGCGCGGGGCTACACCTTC.